The entry below describes one TCR beta chain. Its antigen is still unknown. Base quality data are lacking; no much larger clone is found one base away. TCR CDR3 regions were amplified from genomic DNA by multiplex PCR using the deep immunoSEQ assay. Extracted genomic DNA from each cell subset was spread evenly across all wells of several immunoSEQ 96-well plates, with each plate serving as a replicate. For sorted subsets, 150 to 250 ng of genomic DNA, equivalent to some 30,000 T cell genomes, went into each replicate PCR. Purified libraries were quantified with a Qubit 3.0 fluorometer, sized on a Bioanalyzer 2100, and re-quantified with the KAPA Library Quantification kit. A separate single-read 150-cycle Illumina NextSeq 550 flow cell was used to sequence each immunoSEQ 96-well plate. Turning to the authors' computational methods: Because the immunoSEQ output held only junctional sequences and lacked quality scores, the filtering could not match the filtering applied to full-length reads. Sequences were annotated with PyIR, a Python wrapper for IgBLAST v1.9, and V/J genes and CDR3 were assigned using IMGT germline references. Reads with weak V/J assignments (E-value above 1e-6), missing CDR3, stop codons, out-of-frame junctions, or ambiguous translated residues were removed. V3J clonotypes were defined by identical inferred V gene, J gene, and CDR3 amino acid sequence. Percentage overlap between repertoires was computed as shared unique clonotypes divided by the size of the smaller repertoire. Three approaches were used to assess repertoire richness: RTK rarefaction, the Chao1 estimator, and Recon v2.1 estimates of unobserved clonotypes. OLGA was used to compute generation probabilities for all TCRbeta clonotypes that the gDNA method yielded from a handful of donors. As stored in TCRdb, this immuneACCESS dataset retains in-frame rearrangements with V and J assigned. A fraction of the clones does not appear; measured against another copy, unresolved V genes explain less than half of the discrepancy, and the remainder lacks a known reason. V, J and clone size derive from that table, while D and trimming were established from the DNA sequence. The sample has 98,000 or so clones on record, roughly two thirds of them singletons. Of the sample, around 25% is held by the ten largest clones.

The donors were healthy, HIV-negative adults who had no recently reported acute infections or vaccinations. Only Caucasian adults living in Nashville, Tennessee, USA were represented among the donors. The CD8 memory samples were a combination of magnetically selected CD45RO+ cells and CCR7-negative CD45RA+ effector memory (TemRA) cells. After blood collection by leukapheresis, PBMCs were isolated using Ficoll-Histopaque density gradient centrifugation and then cryopreserved in the vapor phase of liquid nitrogen. Purity and quantity of every magnetically sorted T cell population were checked by analytical flow cytometry. From each sorted fraction, genomic DNA was isolated and quantified by UV absorbance on a Nanodrop 2000c. At the junction V is shortened by 3 bases and J by 3 bases, with 8 bases in between. The CDR3, cysteine through phenylalanine, is 13 amino acids long. Only the CDR3 part of the read is kept: 39 bases, read in frame from the first base. The germline V gene specifies MGHDK as CDR1 and SYGVNS as CDR2.

This sample is part of a study of shared clonotypes between healthy human individuals (dated by TCRdb to 2019 to 2021). At the level of the whole study: The cohort included a few men and a couple of women between 18 and 49 years of age. Blood TCR repertoires of a handful of healthy adults were deeply sequenced to estimate repertoire size and the extent of clonotype sharing between individuals. Between about 0.85 and 9.5 billion PBMCs per donor were obtained by leukapheresis. Libraries were prepared and TCR repertoires were sequenced by different laboratories using diverse techniques, in order to increase sequencing depth and limit assay-specific biases. For each donor, three plates each were used for CD4 naive and CD4 memory, two plates were used for CD8 naive, and one plate was used for CD8 memory. Beyond this particular receptor, the publication reports: The small number of donors limited the genetic and exposure-history diversity represented. Incomplete sequencing was indicated by rarefaction of sorted-subset datasets, despite the large sequencing depth. Compared with non-shared clonotypes, the clonotypes found in all four sorted-subset donors had higher generation probabilities. Larger estimated clonotype richness was generally found for naive subsets than for memory subsets. Sampling was restricted to blood, and TCR repertoires in tissue are likely to differ from TCR repertoires in blood. Roughly 5.2% of naive CD4, roughly 3.6% of naive CD8, about 2.1% of memory CD4, and 0.4% of memory CD8 clonotypes were shared across a few donors. Pairwise subsampling indicated that sequencing depth was expected to affect the degree of clonotype sharing among donors.

Sequencing used memory CD8+ T cells sorted from blood. The cell subset or site label, read with the paper, signifies: CD45RO+ cells pooled with CCR7-negative TemRA cells. The clonotype comes from a woman between 25 and 40 years old in good health. This sequence uses TRBV25-1 and TRBJ2-5; confidence is insufficient to name the D gene. Read as DNA, the sequence is TGTGCCAGCAGTGATGTCCGGAAAGAGACCCAGTACTTC. The encoded protein is CASSDVRKETQYF.